Listed below are T cell receptor beta chains from one sample, sequenced in a study of T cells in Graves' hyperthyroidism and ophthalmopathy. TCRdb analysed the multiplex PCR reads with MiXCR anew, one entry per CDR3 protein. The sample has 400,000 to 500,000 distinct CDR3 sequences; roughly an eighth are singletons. The specimen was blood. The receptor source for this set is a woman younger than 30 with Graves' hyperthyroidism. Both conserved end residues are part of each CDR3. The D gene is left open where the match is weak. Clone size is shown for a subset of rows, as once, few, many or a class of expanded clone.

TRBV9	many	TRBJ1-1	-	CASSPPGGNTEAFF	TGTGCCAGCAGCCCCCCGGGGGGTAACACTGAAGCTTTCTTT
TRBV2	-	TRBJ1-5	-	CASSVSGVGNQPQHF	TGTGCCAGCAGTGTGTCGGGGGTGGGCAATCAGCCCCAGCATTTT
TRBV28	many	TRBJ2-1	TRBD2	CASSTMLAVGNNEQFF	TGTGCCAGCAGCACTATGCTAGCGGTTGGAAACAATGAGCAGTTCTTC
TRBV19	few	TRBJ1-6	TRBD1	CARGDRAKRRINNSPLHF	TGTGCCCGAGGCGACAGGGCGAAACGCCGGATTAATAATTCACCCCTCCACTTT
TRBV6-2/TRBV6-3	many	TRBJ2-5	TRBD1	CASSLTGDVETQYF	TGTGCCAGCAGTTTGACAGGGGATGTGGAGACCCAGTACTTC
TRBV6-2/TRBV6-3	many	TRBJ2-7	TRBD2	CASRPQTSPHEQYF	TGTGCCAGCAGACCCCAGACTAGCCCCCACGAGCAGTACTTC
TRBV11-1	many	TRBJ2-1	-	CASRLAVGLYDEQFF	TGTGCCAGCAGACTAGCTGTAGGGTTATACGATGAGCAGTTCTTC
TRBV6-4	-	TRBJ1-5	-	CASQGVGNQPQHF	TGTGCCAGCCAAGGGGTTGGCAATCAGCCCCAGCATTTT
TRBV20-1	-	TRBJ2-3	-	CSAGNFNTQYF	TGCAGTGCTGGAAATTTCAATACGCAGTATTTT
TRBV29-1	few	TRBJ2-7	-	CSVERLNNYEQYF	TGCAGCGTTGAACGACTCAACAACTACGAGCAGTACTTC
TRBV29-1	few	TRBJ2-1	-	CSVLGEWGNEQFF	TGCAGCGTTCTTGGTGAGTGGGGCAATGAGCAGTTCTTC
TRBV3-1	many	TRBJ2-4	-	CASSSSSYIQYF	TGTGCCAGCAGCTCTAGCAGTTACATTCAGTACTTC
TRBV20-1	few	TRBJ2-7	TRBD1	CSAPEGAAYEQYF	TGCAGTGCCCCAGAGGGGGCGGCCTACGAGCAGTACTTC
TRBV13	few	TRBJ2-5	TRBD2	CASSFARGDQETQYF	TGTGCCAGCAGCTTTGCGCGGGGGGACCAAGAGACCCAGTACTTC
TRBV12-3/TRBV12-4	many	TRBJ1-2	-	CASSLVSGGLYGYTF	TGTGCCAGCAGTTTAGTCTCAGGCGGCCTCTATGGCTACACCTTC
TRBV28	few	TRBJ1-2	TRBD1	CASSFLQGAGANYGYTF	TGTGCCAGCAGTTTTCTACAGGGGGCTGGAGCTAACTATGGCTACACCTTC
TRBV20-1	many	TRBJ2-7	-	CSARPRLDEQYF	TGCAGTGCTAGGCCCCGGCTCGACGAGCAGTACTTC
TRBV20-1	-	TRBJ2-7	-	CSASGREPYEQYF	TGCAGTGCTAGTGGTAGGGAACCCTACGAGCAGTACTTC
TRBV12-3/TRBV12-4	many	TRBJ2-7	-	CASSLAPWPSNRDEQYF	TGTGCCAGCAGTTTAGCGCCGTGGCCGTCTAACCGGGACGAGCAGTACTTC
TRBV6-5	-	TRBJ2-5	-	CASSYSVLETQYF	TGTGCCAGCAGTTACTCGGTTCTCGAGACCCAGTACTTC
TRBV20-1	many	TRBJ1-6	-	CSATYRVGDSPLHF	TGCAGTGCTACGTACAGGGTTGGGGATTCACCCCTCCACTTT
TRBV12-3/TRBV12-4	many	TRBJ1-1	TRBD1	CASSINRGHADTEAFF	TGTGCCAGCAGTATTAACAGGGGGCACGCGGACACTGAAGCTTTCTTT
TRBV6-1	many	TRBJ1-2	-	CASSHRQDYGYTF	TGTGCCAGCAGCCACAGGCAAGACTATGGCTACACCTTC
TRBV2	few	TRBJ2-7	-	CASSRGTEQYF	TGTGCCAGCAGTCGGGGAACCGAGCAGTACTTC
TRBV2	many	TRBJ1-1	-	CASSEGHKAFF	TGTGCCAGCAGTGAAGGGCACAAAGCTTTCTTT
TRBV6-1	many	TRBJ1-6	-	CASRRDIYNSPLHF	TGTGCCAGCAGGCGGGACATTTATAATTCACCCCTCCACTTT
TRBV10-3	few	TRBJ2-7	TRBD1	CAISVGQGAYEQYF	TGTGCCATCAGTGTCGGACAGGGAGCCTACGAGCAGTACTTC
TRBV6-1	many	TRBJ1-1	TRBD1	CASSRQGVSEAFF	TGTGCCAGCAGTAGACAGGGTGTCTCTGAAGCTTTCTTT
TRBV19	many	TRBJ2-5	-	CASKMGAQETQYF	TGTGCCAGTAAGATGGGGGCTCAAGAGACCCAGTACTTC
TRBV6-1	few	TRBJ1-3	-	CASRRRRLDSGNTIYF	TGTGCCAGCAGACGCCGGAGGCTCGACTCTGGAAACACCATATATTTT
TRBV4-2	few	TRBJ2-1	-	CASSQDSGPEQFF	TGTGCCAGCAGCCAAGATTCAGGCCCTGAGCAGTTCTTC
TRBV28	many	TRBJ2-7	TRBD2	CASSGNTGLAGPPPYF	TGTGCCAGCAGTGGCAATACCGGACTAGCGGGCCCCCCGCCGTACTTC
TRBV24-1	-	TRBJ2-1	TRBD2	CATSETGLAGENEQFF	TGTGCCACCAGTGAAACGGGGCTAGCGGGAGAGAATGAGCAGTTCTTC
TRBV5-4	many	TRBJ1-2	-	CASSLNRDYYGYTF	TGTGCCAGCAGCTTGAATCGGGACTACTATGGCTACACCTTC
TRBV20-1	many	TRBJ2-7	-	CSAGETAGFEQYF	TGCAGTGCTGGGGAGACAGCCGGGTTCGAGCAGTACTTC
TRBV10-3	many	TRBJ2-7	TRBD1	CAISEDRGVYEQYF	TGTGCCATCAGTGAAGACAGGGGAGTCTACGAGCAGTACTTC
TRBV6-1	-	TRBJ2-7	-	CASGLLGGGYEQYF	TGTGCCAGCGGTCTTCTGGGGGGCGGCTACGAGCAGTACTTC
TRBV29-1	-	TRBJ2-3	-	CSVERGAGGDTQYF	TGCAGCGTTGAGAGGGGGGCGGGTGGAGATACGCAGTATTTT
TRBV20-1	few	TRBJ1-2	TRBD1	CSATGQGGGYTF	TGCAGTGCTACTGGACAGGGGGGTGGCTACACCTTC
TRBV6-1	many	TRBJ2-7	TRBD1	CASSSFRDRDYEQYF	TGTGCCAGCAGTTCCTTCCGGGACAGGGACTACGAGCAGTACTTC
TRBV9	many	TRBJ1-1	-	CASSVSGRSVAEAFF	TGTGCCAGCAGCGTTTCTGGACGGTCGGTAGCTGAAGCTTTCTTT
TRBV30	-	TRBJ1-5	-	CAWAGNSNQPQHF	TGTGCCTGGGCAGGGAATAGCAATCAGCCCCAGCATTTT
TRBV28	many	TRBJ2-7	TRBD2	CASSSPSGEEGYEQYF	TGTGCCAGCAGTTCCCCGAGCGGGGAGGAGGGGTACGAGCAGTACTTC
TRBV20-1	many	TRBJ2-3	-	CSAGSLWGDTQYF	TGCAGTGCTGGGTCTCTTTGGGGGGATACGCAGTATTTT
TRBV6-1	few	TRBJ2-4	-	CASSETRAKNIQYF	TGTGCCAGCAGTGAAACTAGGGCCAAAAACATTCAGTACTTC
TRBV30	few	TRBJ2-3	-	CAWSEGGTLRITDTQYF	TGTGCCTGGAGTGAAGGGGGAACTCTCCGAATCACAGATACGCAGTATTTT
TRBV4-2	-	TRBJ1-2	-	CASSQETGLGPTF	TGTGCCAGCAGCCAAGAAACAGGATTAGGTCCCACCTTC
TRBV20-1	many	TRBJ1-1	TRBD1	CSAGPGTGATEAFF	TGCAGTGCTGGGCCCGGGACAGGGGCTACTGAAGCTTTCTTT
TRBV29-1	few	TRBJ2-3	-	CSVAYGTEGTDTQYF	TGCAGCGTTGCTTACGGGACGGAGGGGACAGATACGCAGTATTTT
TRBV7-2	many	TRBJ2-5	TRBD2	CASSPQLSGGGETQYF	TGTGCCAGCAGCCCCCAGTTGTCGGGGGGAGGCGAGACCCAGTACTTC
TRBV19	many	TRBJ2-4	-	CASSSRERNIQYF	TGTGCCAGTAGTAGCAGGGAGCGAAACATTCAGTACTTC
TRBV30	-	TRBJ1-2	-	CAWSVRGTTNYGYTF	TGTGCCTGGAGTGTTCGGGGCACAACTAACTATGGCTACACCTTC
TRBV7-2	many	TRBJ2-6	-	CASSPNMWSISF	TGTGCCAGCAGCCCGAACATGTGGAGTATTTCTTTC
TRBV20-1	many	TRBJ2-3	-	CSARRGSSTDTQYF	TGCAGTGCTAGAAGGGGGTCTAGCACAGATACGCAGTATTTT
TRBV3-1	-	TRBJ1-6	-	CASSQELDSPLHF	TGTGCCAGCAGCCAAGAGTTGGATTCACCCCTCCACTTT